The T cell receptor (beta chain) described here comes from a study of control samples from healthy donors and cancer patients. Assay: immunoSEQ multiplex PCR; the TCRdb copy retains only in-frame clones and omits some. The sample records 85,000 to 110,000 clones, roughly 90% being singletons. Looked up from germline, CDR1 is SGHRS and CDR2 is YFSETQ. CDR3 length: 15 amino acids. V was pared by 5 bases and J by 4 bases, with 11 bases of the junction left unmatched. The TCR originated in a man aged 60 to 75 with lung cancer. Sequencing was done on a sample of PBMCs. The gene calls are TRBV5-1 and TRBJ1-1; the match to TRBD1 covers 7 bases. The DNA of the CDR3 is TGCGCCAGCAGGCCACCGGGACAGAGCCCCACTGAAGCTTTCTTT. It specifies CASRPPGQSPTEAFF. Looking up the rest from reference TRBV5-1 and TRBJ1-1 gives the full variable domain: KAGVTQTPRYLIKTRGQQVTLSCSPISGHRSVSWYQQTPGQGLQFLFEYFSETQRNKGNFPGRFSGRQFSNSRSEMNVSTLELGDSALYLCASRPPGQSPTEAFFGQGTRLTVV.